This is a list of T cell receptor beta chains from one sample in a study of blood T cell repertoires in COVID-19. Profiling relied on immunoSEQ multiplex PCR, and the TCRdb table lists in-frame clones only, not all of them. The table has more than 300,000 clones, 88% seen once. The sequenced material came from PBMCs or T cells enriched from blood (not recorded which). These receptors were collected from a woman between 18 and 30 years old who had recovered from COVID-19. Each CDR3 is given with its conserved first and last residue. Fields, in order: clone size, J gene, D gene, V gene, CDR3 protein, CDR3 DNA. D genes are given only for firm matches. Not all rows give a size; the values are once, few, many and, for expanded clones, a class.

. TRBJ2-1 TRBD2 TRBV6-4 CASSATSGGNNEQFF TGTGCCAGCAGTGCCACTAGCGGGGGTAACAATGAGCAGTTCTTC
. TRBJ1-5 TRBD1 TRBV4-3 CASSLATGDHQPQHF TGCGCCAGCAGCCTTGCTACAGGGGACCATCAGCCCCAGCATTTT
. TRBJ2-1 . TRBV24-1 CATSDTTGGNEQFF TGTGCCACCAGTGATACGACAGGTGGCAATGAGCAGTTCTTC
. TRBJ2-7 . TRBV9 CASSLHTGPYEQYF TGTGCCAGCAGCCTACATACAGGGCCGTACGAGCAGTACTTC
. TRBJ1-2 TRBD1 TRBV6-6 CASSYSDRSYGYTF TGTGCCAGCAGTTACTCGGACAGGAGCTATGGCTACACCTTC
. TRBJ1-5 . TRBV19 CASSMTQTQPQHF TGTGCCAGTAGTATGACCCAGACACAGCCCCAGCATTTT
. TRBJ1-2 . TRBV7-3 CASSLQRGPFSF TGTGCCAGCAGCTTACAGCGGGGGCCATTTAGCTTC
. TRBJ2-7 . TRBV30 CAWSVNAVAYEQYF TGTGCCTGGAGTGTCAACGCGGTGGCCTACGAGCAGTACTTC
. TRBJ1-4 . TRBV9 CASSLDEGATNEKLFF TGTGCCAGCAGTTTAGATGAGGGAGCGACTAATGAAAAACTGTTTTTT
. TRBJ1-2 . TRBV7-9 CASSSHKEVAYGYTF TGTGCCAGCAGCTCCCATAAAGAAGTCGCGTATGGCTACACCTTC
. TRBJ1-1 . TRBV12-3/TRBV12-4 CASSLTEAFF TGTGCCAGCAGTCTCACTGAAGCTTTCTTT
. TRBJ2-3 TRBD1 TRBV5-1 CASSLGQGADTQYF TGCGCCAGCAGCTTGGGGCAGGGGGCAGATACGCAGTATTTT
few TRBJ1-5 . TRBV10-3 CAISESGQLNQPQHF TGTGCCATCAGTGAGTCGGGGCAGTTGAATCAGCCCCAGCATTTT
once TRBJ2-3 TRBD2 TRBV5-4 CASSFASGGAGDTQYF TGTGCCAGCAGCTTTGCTAGCGGGGGGGCCGGGGATACGCAGTATTTT
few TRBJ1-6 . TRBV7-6 CASSKGQGHSPLHF TGTGCCAGCAGCAAGGGACAAGGTCATTCACCCCTCCACTTT
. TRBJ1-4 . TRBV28 CASSPLAGKSEKLFF TGTGCCAGCAGTCCCCTGGCAGGGAAGTCTGAAAAACTGTTTTTT